The 23 T cell receptor beta chains presented below share a single source sample, sequenced in a study of shared clonotypes between healthy human individuals. Using immunoSEQ multiplex PCR, the repertoire was profiled, and TCRdb retains in-frame clones only, with some absent. In the table there are approximately 500,000 clones, roughly 85% of which are singletons. Sequenced sample: PBMCs. These TCRs come from a woman in her forties in good health. Some clones in this sample may be carry-over from other donors' samples.

The chain has TRBV6-1 and TRBJ2-5; TRBD1 agrees at 10 bases. This CDR3 has 12 residues. The germline gives CDR1 MNHNS, CDR2 SASEGT. Germline trimming cut 3 bases from V and 11 bases from J; bases unmatched to any gene: 3. DNA for the CDR3: TGTGCCAGCAGTGATCCGGACAGGGGGCAGTACTTC. Protein: CASSDPDRGQYF.

The chain is built from TRBV18 and TRBJ2-1; weak D call: TRBD1 (6 bases). Germline-derived CDR1 and CDR2 are KGHSH and LQKENI. This CDR3 spans 15 amino acids. Trimming took 1 base from V and 3 from J, leaving 10 bases between them. CDR3 nucleotide sequence: TGTGCCAGCTCACCACAGGGACAACTCTACAATGAGCAGTTCTTC. Its translation: CASSPQGQLYNEQFF.

The rearrangement uses TRBV19 and TRBJ1-4; maybe TRBD1 (6 bases). The CDR3 totals 15 residues. Germline V CDR1 and CDR2: LNHDA, SQIVND (reference sequence). Trimming took off 7 bases at V and 5 bases at J, with 17 bases between the two ends. The CDR3 loop is CASTSEGGINEKLFF. The CDR3 DNA is TGTGCCAGTACCTCAGAGGGGGGTATCAATGAAAAACTGTTTTTT.

This chain uses TRBV11-3 with TRBJ2-2; possibly TRBD1 for D (6 bases). The germline gives CDR1 SGHNT, CDR2 YENEEA. Deletions cut 5 bases from V and 1 base from J, with 14 bases between. The CDR3 totals 16 residues. Here the CDR3 reads CASSHEGTRNTGELFF. DNA for the CDR3: TGTGCCAGCAGCCATGAGGGGACAAGGAACACCGGGGAGCTGTTTTTT.

On this clone itself: Other DNA sequences from this sample encode an identical CDR3 as well. The CDR3 DNA reads TGTGCCAGCAGCCCCTTGGGAACTGGGGAGCTGTTTTTT. Protein: CASSPLGTGELFF. V and J are TRBV7-9 and TRBJ2-2; the D is unclear. Deletions cut 5 bases from V and 8 bases from J, with 12 bases between. Germline lookup yields CDR1 SEHNR and CDR2 FQNEAQ (reference sequence). The CDR3 totals 13 residues.

This chain connects TRBV18 to TRBJ2-7, with D possibly matching TRBD1 (6 bases). Germline-derived CDR1 and CDR2 are KGHSH and LQKENI. The CDR3 totals 18 residues. The V and J ends lost 2 bases and 0 bases respectively, with 20 bases between them. CDR3 protein: CASSPNTGQGPSSYEQYF. CDR3 nucleotides: TGTGCCAGCTCACCAAACACGGGCCAGGGGCCAAGCTCCTACGAGCAGTACTTC.

The V call is TRBV18, the J call TRBJ2-2; 13 bases match TRBD2. The V gene end was trimmed by 8 bases and the J gene end by 2 bases; junction bases not matched to a gene: 5. This CDR3 has 16 amino acids. Germline V gene sequence: CDR1 KGHSH, CDR2 LQKENI. The DNA of the CDR3 is TGTGCCAGCCTAGCGGGACTAGCGGGAAACACCGGGGAGCTGTTTTTT. This sequence encodes CASLAGLAGNTGELFF.

The chain recombines TRBV5-1 with TRBJ2-7, with 8 nucleotides matching TRBD1. Germline CDR1 and CDR2: SGHRS and YFSETQ. V trimming: 4 bases; J trimming: 1 base; junction bases outside the gene matches: 7. This CDR3 is 15 amino acids long. In DNA form, the CDR3 reads TGCGCCAGCAGCGGGGGACAGGCGAATTCCTACGAGCAGTACTTC. Its translation: CASSGGQANSYEQYF.

The chain has TRBV4-1 and TRBJ2-7, with 7 bases that match TRBD2. This CDR3 is 16 amino acids long. Germline CDR1 reads MGHRA; CDR2 reads YSYEKL. V dropped 4 bases and J dropped 3; count of bases not matched to a gene: 12. DNA for the CDR3: TGCGCCAGCAGCCGGAATAGACTAGCAAAACTCTACGAGCAGTACTTC. Amino acid sequence: CASSRNRLAKLYEQYF.

The count of this clone is one. The chain combines TRBV6-7 with TRBJ2-1, with TRBD1 identical over 8 bases. TRBV6-7 is noted as an ORF with a role that remains uncertain. The junction had 9 bases not matched to a gene; V was cut back by 4 bases and J by 7 bases. The CDR3 runs 15 residues. The CDR3 coding sequence is TGTGCCAGCAGTTGGCCAAGGGACAGGCGGAATGAGCAGTTCTTC. This encodes CASSWPRDRRNEQFF.

This chain joins TRBV6-5 and TRBJ2-3; 13 nucleotides agree with TRBD2. The CDR3 consists of 16 residues. Germline lookup yields CDR1 MNHEY and CDR2 SVGAGI. The trim removed 4 bases at V and 4 bases at J, leaving 5 bases unmatched. In DNA, the CDR3 is TGTGCCAGCAGTTCTTCCGGGACTAGCGGGGCAGATACGCAGTATTTT. Translation: CASSSSGTSGADTQYF.

Turning to this clone: The sample holds other DNA sequences that translate to the same CDR3. This chain joins TRBV29-1 and TRBJ1-1; 8 bases fit TRBD1. CDR1 and CDR2 (germline): SQVTM, ANQGSEA. The V and J ends lost 4 bases and 3 bases, in that order; junction bases with no gene match: 4. CDR3 length equals 13 residues. DNA for the CDR3: TGCAGCGTTGCGCCGACAGGGGACACTGAAGCTTTCTTT. Translating it yields CSVAPTGDTEAFF.

The gene calls are TRBV6-1 and TRBJ2-7; D is perhaps TRBD1 (6 bases). Germline V gene lookup returns CDR1 MNHNS and CDR2 SASEGT. The V gene lost 7 bases and the J gene lost 2 bases, with 9 bases spanning the gap. The CDR3 is 12 residues long. The CDR3 nucleotides read TGTGCCAGCACGAGGGGGACCTACGAGCAGTACTTC. This encodes CASTRGTYEQYF.

The chain recombines TRBV10-3 with TRBJ1-1; D is undetermined. Trimming removed 3 bases at V and 1 base at J, with 12 bases between. Germline CDR1 reads ENHRY; CDR2 reads SYGVKD. The CDR3 contains 15 residues. CDR3 region: CAISELRPSNTEAFF. The DNA for the CDR3 is TGTGCCATCAGTGAACTGAGGCCGTCGAACACTGAAGCTTTCTTT.

This chain links TRBV18 with TRBJ2-2; D may match TRBD1 or TRBD2 (5 bases each). Per the germline V gene, CDR1 is KGHSH and CDR2 is LQKENI. Trimming cost V 3 bases and J 0 bases, with 8 bases left between them. There are 15 residues in the CDR3. The CDR3, as DNA: TGTGCCAGCTCACCTCAGGGACCGAACACCGGGGAGCTGTTTTTT. Amino acids: CASSPQGPNTGELFF.

With regard to this clone: The sample contains more than one DNA sequence encoding this CDR3. V usage is TRBV7-9 and J usage is TRBJ2-7; D tentatively reads TRBD1 or TRBD2 (6 bases each). The CDR3 runs 13 residues. The germline V gene encodes CDR1 SEHNR and CDR2 FQNEAQ (reference sequence). Trimming took 1 base from V and 3 from J, leaving 7 bases between them. CDR3 nucleotides: TGTGCCAGCAGCTTAGAGGGGGGCTACGAGCAGTACTTC. As protein: CASSLEGGYEQYF.

The chain has TRBV7-2 and TRBJ2-5, with TRBD2 as a possible D gene (6 bases). CDR1 is SGHTA and CDR2 is FQGNSA in the germline V gene. V was pared by 5 bases and J by 5 bases, with 15 bases between. CDR3 size: 14 residues. The CDR3, as DNA: TGTGCCAGCAGCCCGGCGGGATCGAGGGAGACCCAGTACTTC. Its translation: CASSPAGSRETQYF.

V and J are TRBV7-3 and TRBJ1-1, with D possibly matching TRBD1 (6 bases). Germline assignment: CDR1 SGHTA and CDR2 FQGTGA. The CDR3 extends over 15 amino acids. V lost 4 bases and J 3 bases, leaving 15 bases between the germline ends. CDR3 sequence: CASSSRGREDTEAFF. DNA for the CDR3: TGTGCCAGCAGCTCCAGGGGTCGGGAGGACACTGAAGCTTTCTTT. Filled out from reference TRBV7-3 and TRBJ1-1, the complete variable domain reads GAGVSQTPSNKVTEKGKYVELRCDPISGHTALYWYRQSLGQGPEFLIYFQGTGAADDSGLPNDRFFAVRPEGSVSTLKIQRTERGDSAVYLCASSSRGREDTEAFFGQGTRLTVV.

The rearrangement joins TRBV29-1 to TRBJ2-5, with D perhaps TRBD2 (6 bases). Germline CDR1 and CDR2: SQVTM and ANQGSEA. V lost 7 bases to trimming and J lost 7 bases, with 16 bases between them. The CDR3 covers 12 residues. CDR3 in DNA: TGCAGCGGGGGACTGGGGACGGGGACCCAGTACTTC. This codes for CSGGLGTGTQYF. Full variable domain (missing parts from reference TRBV29-1 and TRBJ2-5): SAVISQKPSRDICQRGTSLTIQCQVDSQVTMMFWYRQQPGQSLTLIATANQGSEATYESGFVIDKFPISRPNLTFSTLTVSNMSPEDSSIYLCSGGLGTGTQYFGPGTRLLVL.

This chain links TRBV5-4 with TRBJ2-5; TRBD2 matches 7 bases. The J call may not be correct, given that the DNA end is closer to TRBJ2-7. From germline, CDR1 is SGHNT and CDR2 YYREEE (reference sequence). This CDR3 has 13 residues. In nucleotides, the CDR3 is TGTGCCAGCAGCTTGCCTAGCGGCGGCGAGCAGTACTTC. Protein product: CASSLPSGGEQYF.

CDR3 DNA: TGTGCCAGCAGCACCTGGACGAAGAGCTCCTACGAGCAGTACTTC. The encoded protein is CASSTWTKSSYEQYF. The chain combines TRBV5-8 with TRBJ2-7; no definite D call. The V gene's germline CDR1 is SGHTS and CDR2 YDEGEE. Trimming removed 4 bases at V and 0 bases at J, with 14 bases between. The CDR3 is 15 residues long.

The gene calls are TRBV29-1 and TRBJ1-1; TRBD1 is a possible D gene (5 bases). CDR3 length equals 11 residues. Germline CDR1 and CDR2: SQVTM and ANQGSEA. The CDR3 sequence: CSGGRDTEAFF. As DNA, the CDR3 is TGCAGTGGGGGTCGAGACACTGAAGCTTTCTTT.

The V gene is TRBV18, the J gene TRBJ2-3; D is unclear. The V and J ends lost 3 bases and 0 bases respectively, with 7 bases between them. The CDR3 is 14 residues long. Germline CDR1 is KGHSH and CDR2 is LQKENI. CDR3 sequence (DNA): TGTGCCAGCTCACCTTCCCGAAGCACAGATACGCAGTATTTT. Amino acid sequence: CASSPSRSTDTQYF.